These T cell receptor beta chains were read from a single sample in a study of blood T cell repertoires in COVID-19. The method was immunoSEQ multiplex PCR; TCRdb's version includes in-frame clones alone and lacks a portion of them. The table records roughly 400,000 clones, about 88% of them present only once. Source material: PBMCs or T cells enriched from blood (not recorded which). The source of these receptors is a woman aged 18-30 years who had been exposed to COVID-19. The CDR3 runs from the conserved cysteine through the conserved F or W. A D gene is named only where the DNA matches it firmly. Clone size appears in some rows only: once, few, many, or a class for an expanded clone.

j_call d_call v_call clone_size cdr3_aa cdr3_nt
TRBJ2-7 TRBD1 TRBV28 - CASCLGTGVREQYF TGTGCCAGCTGTTTGGGGACAGGGGTACGCGAGCAGTACTTC
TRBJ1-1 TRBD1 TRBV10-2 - CASRASGGTEAFF TGCGCCAGCAGGGCTTCAGGGGGCACTGAAGCTTTCTTT
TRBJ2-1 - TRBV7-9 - CASSLEPTVYNEQFF TGTGCCAGCAGCTTAGAGCCGACAGTATACAATGAGCAGTTCTTC
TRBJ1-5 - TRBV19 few CASSILRLNQPQHF TGTGCCAGTAGTATACTCCGCCTAAATCAGCCCCAGCATTTT
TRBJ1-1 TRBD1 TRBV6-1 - CASSDRGLSTEAFF TGTGCCAGCAGTGACAGGGGGTTGAGCACTGAAGCTTTCTTT
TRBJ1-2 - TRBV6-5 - CASSYAGPDYGYTF TGTGCCAGCAGTTACGCGGGACCTGACTATGGCTACACCTTC
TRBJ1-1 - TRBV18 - CASSPLPENTEAFF TGTGCCAGCTCACCTCTCCCAGAGAACACTGAAGCTTTCTTT
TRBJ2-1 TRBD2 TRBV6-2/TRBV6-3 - CASSRGLAGSYNEQFF TGTGCCAGCAGTCGAGGACTAGCGGGTTCCTACAATGAGCAGTTCTTC
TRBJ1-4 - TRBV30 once CAWRAKIVLLNEKLFF TGTGCCTGGAGAGCAAAAATAGTACTCCTGAATGAAAAACTGTTTTTT
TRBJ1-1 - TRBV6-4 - CASRSAGEAFF TGTGCCAGCAGGTCGGCGGGTGAAGCTTTCTTT
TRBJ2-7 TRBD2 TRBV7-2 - CASSLGGGIYYEQYF TGTGCCAGCAGCTTAGGGGGGGGGATTTACTACGAGCAGTACTTC
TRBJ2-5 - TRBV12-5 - CASGPDRETQYF TGTGCTAGTGGACCCGACAGGGAGACCCAGTACTTC
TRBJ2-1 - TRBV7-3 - CASSSMGGNEQFF TGTGCCAGCAGCTCTATGGGGGGAAATGAGCAGTTCTTC
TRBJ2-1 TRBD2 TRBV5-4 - CASSLGTSGYNEQFF TGTGCCAGCAGCTTGGGGACTAGCGGTTACAATGAGCAGTTCTTC
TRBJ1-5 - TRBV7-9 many CASSLAHGGNQPQHF TGTGCCAGCAGCTTAGCGCATGGAGGAAATCAGCCCCAGCATTTT
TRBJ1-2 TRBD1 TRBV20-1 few CSASARGHTGNYGYTF TGCAGTGCTAGTGCCAGGGGGCATACGGGTAACTATGGCTACACCTTC
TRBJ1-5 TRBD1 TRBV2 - CASSGTGERGDQPQHF TGTGCCAGCAGCGGGACAGGGGAGAGGGGGGATCAGCCCCAGCATTTT
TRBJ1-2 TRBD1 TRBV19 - CATQGQGQGYTF TGTGCCACCCAAGGACAGGGTCAAGGCTACACCTTC
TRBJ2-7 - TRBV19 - CASSIDTEYEQYF TGTGCCAGTAGTATAGATACAGAGTACGAGCAGTACTTC
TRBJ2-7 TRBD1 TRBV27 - CASRDRDRNYEQYF TGTGCCAGCAGGGACCGGGACAGAAACTACGAGCAGTACTTC
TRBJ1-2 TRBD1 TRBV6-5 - CATRTGIYGYTF TGTGCCACTAGGACAGGGATCTATGGCTACACCTTC
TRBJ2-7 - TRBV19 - CASRVSDSSYEQYF TGTGCCAGCCGAGTCTCCGACAGTTCCTACGAGCAGTACTTC
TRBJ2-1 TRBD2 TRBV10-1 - CASSLAGGPDNEQFF TGCGCCAGCAGTCTAGCGGGAGGGCCTGACAATGAGCAGTTCTTC
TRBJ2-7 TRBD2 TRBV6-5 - CASSSAGNSYEQYF TGTGCCAGCAGTTCAGCGGGGAACTCCTACGAGCAGTACTTC
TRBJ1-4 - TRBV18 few CASSPGLLEKLFF TGTGCCAGCTCACCTGGACTGCTGGAAAAACTGTTTTTT
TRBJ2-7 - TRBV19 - CASRREETGSYEQYF TGTGCCAGTAGGAGAGAGGAGACAGGATCCTACGAGCAGTACTTC
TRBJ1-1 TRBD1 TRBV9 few CASSVGGTGSNTEAFF TGTGCCAGCAGCGTAGGAGGGACAGGGTCGAACACTGAAGCTTTCTTT
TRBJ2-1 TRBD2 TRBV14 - CASSQDLGLAANEQFF TGTGCCAGCAGCCAAGATCTGGGACTAGCGGCCAATGAGCAGTTCTTC
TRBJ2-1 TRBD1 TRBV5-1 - CASSKPGTGVVSDEQFF TGCGCCAGCAGCAAACCCGGGACAGGGGTCGTCAGCGATGAGCAGTTCTTC
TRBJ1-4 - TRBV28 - CASRMRRGGEKLFF TGTGCCAGCAGGATGAGGAGGGGCGGAGAAAAACTGTTTTTT
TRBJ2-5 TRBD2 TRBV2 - CAKGLAGGKETQYF TGTGCCAAAGGACTAGCGGGGGGGAAAGAGACCCAGTACTTC
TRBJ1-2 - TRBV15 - CATSSPVGGLIYGYTF TGTGCCACCAGCAGTCCGGTCGGGGGGCTTATCTATGGCTACACCTTC
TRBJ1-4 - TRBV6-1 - CASSEFSSATNEKLFF TGTGCCAGCAGTGAGTTTAGCAGTGCAACTAATGAAAAACTGTTTTTT
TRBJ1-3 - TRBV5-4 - CASSLQSSSGNTIYF TGTGCCAGCAGCTTGCAATCTAGCTCTGGAAACACCATATATTTT
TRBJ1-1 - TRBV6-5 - CASSPGGAEAFF TGTGCCAGCAGTCCCGGGGGAGCTGAAGCTTTCTTT
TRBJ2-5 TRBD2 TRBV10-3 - CAMSWGGEKETQYF TGTGCCATGTCGTGGGGAGGGGAAAAAGAGACCCAGTACTTC
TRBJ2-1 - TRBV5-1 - CASSLGVANDNEQFF TGCGCCAGCAGCTTGGGTGTGGCCAACGACAATGAGCAGTTCTTC
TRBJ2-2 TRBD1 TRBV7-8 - CASILTPFDRGRRPGELFF TGTGCCAGCATCCTAACCCCATTTGACAGGGGGCGCAGGCCCGGGGAGCTGTTTTTT
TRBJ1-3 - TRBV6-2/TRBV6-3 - CASSYRQPTGEKNTIYF TGTGCCAGCAGTTACCGCCAGCCCACGGGGGAAAAAAACACCATATATTTT
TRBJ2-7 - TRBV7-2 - CASSSGTRYEQYF TGTGCCAGCAGCTCCGGGACACGGTACGAGCAGTACTTC
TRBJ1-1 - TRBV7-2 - CASSFDSNTEAFF TGTGCCAGCAGCTTCGACAGTAACACTGAAGCTTTCTTT
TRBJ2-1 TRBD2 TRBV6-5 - CASSSTSGKGEQFF TGTGCCAGCAGCTCTACTAGCGGGAAGGGTGAGCAGTTCTTC
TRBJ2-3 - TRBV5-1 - CASSLLGPQYF TGCGCCAGCAGCTTACTAGGACCGCAGTATTTT
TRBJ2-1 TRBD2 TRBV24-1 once CATSDPASGVYNEQFF TGTGCCACCAGTGATCCGGCCAGCGGGGTGTACAATGAGCAGTTCTTC
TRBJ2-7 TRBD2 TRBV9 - CASSVSGRGEQYF TGTGCCAGCAGCGTTAGCGGGAGGGGCGAGCAGTACTTC
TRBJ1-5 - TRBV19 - CASSNPQGSNQPQHF TGTGCCAGTAGTAACCCACAGGGTAGCAATCAGCCCCAGCATTTT